The entry below gives a single T cell receptor beta chain sequence along with its context. The data were taken from a study of blood T cell repertoires in COVID-19. V lost 0 bases, J lost 2 bases, and 15 bases lay in between. The length of the CDR3 is 17 residues. CDR1 is SGDLS and CDR2 is YYNGEE in the germline V gene. Profiling relied on immunoSEQ multiplex PCR, and the TCRdb table lists in-frame clones only, not all of them. The table has 200,000 to 300,000 clones, roughly 90% seen once; the top ten hold approximately 4.2%. Sequenced sample: PBMCs or T cells enriched from blood (not recorded which). The V gene is TRBV9, the J gene TRBJ1-3; D gene ambiguous. This clonotype originated in a woman aged 25-40 years who had recovered from COVID-19. CDR3 sequence reads: CASSVDGRVSAGNTIYF. CDR3 in DNA: TGTGCCAGCAGCGTAGATGGGAGGGTGTCCGCTGGAAACACCATATATTTT.